The TCR beta chain described here comes from a study of cytomegalovirus exposure and HLA in healthy donors. Looking at the study overall: Falling in the Caucasian-associated ancestry cluster were approximately 86% of about 400 genotyped donors.

PCR employed 60 Vbeta and 13 Jbeta primers. Repertoires were generated with immunoSEQ multiplex PCR, while TCRdb's copy carries only in-frame clones and drops some. Of some 150,000 clones listed, more than 60% are singletons. Germline CDR1 MGHDK, CDR2 SYGVNS. Trimming left V 4 bases short and J 10 bases short, with 11 bases between. This CDR3 has 13 residues. The chain joins TRBV25-1 to TRBJ1-6; TRBD1 might be the D (6 bases). The sequencing sample was made of PBMCs. The receptor comes from a human donor in good health. The CDR3 DNA reads as TGTGCCAGCAGTGCCACAGGGCAATCACCCCTCCACTTT. This codes for CASSATGQSPLHF.